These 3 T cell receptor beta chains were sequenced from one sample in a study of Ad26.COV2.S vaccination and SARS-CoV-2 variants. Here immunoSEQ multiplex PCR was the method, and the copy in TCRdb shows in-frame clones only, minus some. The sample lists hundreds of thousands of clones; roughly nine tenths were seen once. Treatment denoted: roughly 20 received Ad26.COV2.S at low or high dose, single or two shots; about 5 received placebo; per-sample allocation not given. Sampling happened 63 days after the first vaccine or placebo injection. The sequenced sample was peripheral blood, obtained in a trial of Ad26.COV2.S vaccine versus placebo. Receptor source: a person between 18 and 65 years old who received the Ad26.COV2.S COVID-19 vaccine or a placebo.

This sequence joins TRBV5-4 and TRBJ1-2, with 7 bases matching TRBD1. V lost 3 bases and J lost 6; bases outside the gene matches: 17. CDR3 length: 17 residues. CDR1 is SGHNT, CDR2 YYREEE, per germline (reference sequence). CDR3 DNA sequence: TGTGCCAGCAGCTCCGACGACCTACAGGGGCCGCTCGATGGCTACACCTTC. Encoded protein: CASSSDDLQGPLDGYTF.

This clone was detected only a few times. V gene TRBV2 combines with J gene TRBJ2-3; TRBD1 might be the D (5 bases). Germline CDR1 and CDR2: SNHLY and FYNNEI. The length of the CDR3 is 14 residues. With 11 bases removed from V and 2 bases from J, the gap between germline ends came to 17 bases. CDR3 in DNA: TGTGCCTGCCAAGGGGTAGTTCCCACAGATACGCAGTATTTT. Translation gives CACQGVVPTDTQYF.

CDR3 in DNA: TGTGCCAGCAGCTCTATAATACTGGAGACCCAGTACTTC. Residues: CASSSIILETQYF. The rearrangement joins TRBV7-2 to TRBJ2-5; D not resolved. The CDR3 is 13 amino acids. Deletions cut 4 bases from V and 5 bases from J, with 11 bases between. Germline CDR1 is SGHTA and CDR2 is FQGNSA.